These 29 T cell receptor beta chains came from one sample sequenced in a study of T cells after yellow fever vaccination. TCRdb re-called the 5' RACE reads with MiXCR, one entry per CDR3 protein. This repertoire shows just under 600,000 distinct CDR3 sequences, 13% found once; its top ten account for about 14%. The sample was PBMCs, taken on the day of the yellow fever booster vaccination. These receptors all stem from a man aged 25-45 years who received the YFV17D yellow fever vaccine.

The chain uses TRBV7-2 and TRBJ2-1; 11 bases agree with TRBD2. The ends lost 5 bases at V and 6 bases at J; junction bases unmatched: 9. This CDR3 region has 16 residues. Per the germline V gene, CDR1 is SGHTA and CDR2 is FQGNSA. The CDR3, as DNA: TGTGCCAGCAGCCGCCCGGCCCTAGCGGGGGGCAATGAGCAGTTCTTC. Residues: CASSRPALAGGNEQFF. The variable domain in full, with the rest retrieved from reference TRBV7-2 and TRBJ2-1, is GAGVSQSPSNKVTEKGKDVELRCDPISGHTALYWYRQSLGQGLEFLIYFQGNSAPDKSGLPSDRFSAERTGGSVSTLTIQRTQQEDSAVYLCASSRPALAGGNEQFFGPGTRLTVL.

Only a few counts were recorded for this clonotype. The V and J genes are TRBV4-3 and TRBJ2-7; D gene uncertain. CDR1 LGHNA and CDR2 YSLEER come from the germline V gene. V dropped 0 bases and J dropped 3 bases, with 6 bases sitting between them. This CDR3 contains 13 residues. This CDR3 is CASSQEKDYEQYF. CDR3 nucleotide sequence: TGCGCCAGCAGCCAAGAGAAAGACTACGAGCAGTACTTC.

This clonotype was seen a handful of times. The rearrangement links TRBV4-3 to TRBJ2-1; 10 positions agree with TRBD2. CDR3 length equals 17 residues. Looked up from germline, CDR1 is LGHNA and CDR2 is YSLEER. Unmatched junction bases numbered 9, after V lost 0 bases and J lost 7 bases. The chain's CDR3 is CASSQEGLAGARNEQFF. CDR3 sequence (DNA): TGCGCCAGCAGCCAAGAGGGCCTAGCGGGGGCGAGGAATGAGCAGTTCTTC.

There are a few counts of this clonotype. The chain carries TRBV19 and TRBJ2-1; no definite D call. The CDR3 has 12 residues. Germline V CDR1 and CDR2: LNHDA, SQIVND (reference sequence). The V end was cut by 3 bases, the J end by 9 bases, with 9 bases between. The DNA of the CDR3 is TGTGCCAGTAGTATTCCCTCGCGTGAGCAGTTCTTC. Residues: CASSIPSREQFF.

The rearrangement joins TRBV20-1 to TRBJ2-1, with 11 bases matching TRBD2. Germline V CDR1 and CDR2: DFQATT, SNEGSKA (reference sequence). The CDR3 sequence is 14 residues long. The J segment lost 9 bases and the V segment lost 1 base, leaving 5 bases of the junction unmatched. CDR3 bases: TGCAGTGCTAGAGGGACTAGCGGGCTAGGTGAGCAGTTCTTC. Translating gives CSARGTSGLGEQFF.

This clonotype was observed a few times. The chain links TRBV5-1 to TRBJ1-3, with 8 bases matching TRBD1. Trimming at V came to 0 bases and at J to 1 base, leaving 6 bases not matched to a gene. Germline CDR1 SGHRS, CDR2 YFSETQ. The CDR3 sequence is 17 residues long. CDR3 bases: TGCGCCAGCAGCTTGGATTTTGGGACAGGTTCTGGAAACACCATATATTTT. This codes for CASSLDFGTGSGNTIYF.

The CDR3 sequence is CASSYQSTVSGVPKETQYF. For the CDR3, the DNA is TGTGCCAGCAGTTACCAGAGTACCGTTAGCGGGGTCCCTAAAGAGACCCAGTACTTC. This sequence joins TRBV6-5 and TRBJ2-5; 8 nucleotides match TRBD2. The trim removed 2 bases at V and 3 bases at J, leaving 17 bases unmatched. The length of the CDR3 is 19 residues. Germline-derived CDR1 and CDR2 are MNHEY and SVGAGI.

This clonotype was observed a handful of times. The rearrangement links TRBV29-1 to TRBJ1-1; no clear D gene. The V end was cut by 3 bases, the J end by 1 base, with 18 bases between. CDR1 and CDR2 (germline): SQVTM, ANQGSEA. The CDR3 runs to 16 residues. CDR3 DNA: TGCAGCGTTGATGGGCGGACGACCAGTAAGAACACTGAAGCTTTCTTT. It yields the protein CSVDGRTTSKNTEAFF.

This clonotype has only a few counts. The rearrangement joins TRBV6-5 to TRBJ2-3; 10 nucleotides align to TRBD2. The germline gives CDR1 MNHEY, CDR2 SVGAGI. The V segment lost 5 bases and the J segment 8 bases; nucleotides outside the gene matches: 7. The CDR3 contains 14 residues. The CDR3 region is CASSLQPSGGTQYF. As DNA, the CDR3 is TGTGCCAGCAGTCTACAACCTAGCGGGGGTACGCAGTATTTT.

V and J are TRBV19 and TRBJ2-7; 8 bases agree with TRBD2. The CDR3 length is 14 residues. CDR1 is LNHDA, CDR2 SQIVND, per germline (reference sequence). The V gene end was trimmed by 5 bases and the J gene end by 3 bases; junction bases not matched to a gene: 6. The CDR3 DNA sequence: TGTGCCAGTAGTCTTAGCGGGACCCTCTACGAGCAGTACTTC. Its protein product is CASSLSGTLYEQYF.

The chain links TRBV20-1 to TRBJ2-2, with 13 bases aligning to TRBD2. The CDR3 length is 16 residues. Germline V gene lookup returns CDR1 DFQATT and CDR2 SNEGSKA (reference sequence). Here the CDR3 DNA reads TGCAGCGCTCCTTGGGTGGGACTAGCGGGGACCGGGGAGCTGTTTTTT. It codes for CSAPWVGLAGTGELFF.

This clonotype was observed a handful of times. J is TRBJ2-2 and V is TRBV10-3; D perhaps matches TRBD1 (6 bases). Per the germline V gene, CDR1 is ENHRY and CDR2 is SYGVKD. CDR3 length: 13 amino acids. Trimming removed 7 bases from V and 5 bases from J, with 11 bases in between. CDR3 sequence: CAINSQGTGELFF. Written as DNA, the CDR3 is TGTGCCATCAATTCCCAGGGGACCGGGGAGCTGTTTTTT.

The J gene is TRBJ2-7, the V gene TRBV7-2; 9 nucleotides align to TRBD1. Trimming cost V 2 bases and J 6 bases; bases outside gene matches: 5. The CDR3 runs 14 residues. The V gene's germline CDR1 is SGHTA and CDR2 FQGNSA. For the CDR3, the DNA is TGTGCCAGCAGCTTACAAGGACAGGGGTTCGAGCAGTACTTC. Amino acid sequence: CASSLQGQGFEQYF.

This clonotype has more than one count but fewer than ten. The chain combines TRBV5-4 with TRBJ2-3, with no clear D. Germline loops: CDR1 SGHNT, CDR2 YYREEE (reference sequence). Trimming took 4 bases from V and 5 from J, leaving 14 bases between them. This CDR3 spans 14 amino acids. CDR3 loop: CASSTPPLGDTQYF. Here the CDR3 DNA reads TGTGCCAGCAGCACCCCGCCTCTAGGAGATACGCAGTATTTT.

This clonotype has more than one count but fewer than ten. J is TRBJ1-6 and V is TRBV7-2; D is ambiguous. Germline V gives CDR1 SGHTA, CDR2 FQGNSA. This CDR3 has 13 amino acids. Trimming pared 5 bases from V and 8 bases from J, leaving 10 bases between. CDR3 sequence reads: CASSPRFYSPLHF. Here the CDR3 DNA reads TGTGCCAGCAGCCCCCGTTTCTATTCACCCCTCCACTTT.

This clonotype has ten or more counts. In DNA, the CDR3 is TGCGCCAGCAGTGAGGGGACAGGGATGGTCAATGAGCAGTTCTTC. It specifies CASSEGTGMVNEQFF. This chain uses TRBV10-1 with TRBJ2-1; the match to TRBD1 covers 9 bases. V shed 2 bases, J shed 6 bases, and the junction held 5 bases outside the gene matches. CDR1 is WNHNN and CDR2 is SYGVQD in the germline V gene (reference sequence). This CDR3 has 15 residues.

This clonotype was found many times. The rearrangement links TRBV5-1 to TRBJ2-1; D unresolved. There are 15 residues in the CDR3. Trimming cost V 3 bases and J 2 bases, with 12 bases left between them. Germline CDR1 reads SGHRS; CDR2 reads YFSETQ. DNA for the CDR3: TGCGCCAGCAGCTCTGCCACCCCCCCCTACAATGAGCAGTTCTTC. It encodes CASSSATPPYNEQFF.

This clonotype was observed at least ten times. The chain employs TRBV29-1 and TRBJ2-5; 7 bases agree with TRBD1. This CDR3 comprises 13 residues. Trimming at V came to 8 bases and at J to 2 bases, leaving 8 bases not matched to a gene. Per germline, CDR1 SQVTM and CDR2 ANQGSEA. CDR3 sequence (DNA): TGCAGCTCCCGAACAGGGGCTCAAGAGACCCAGTACTTC. Translated: CSSRTGAQETQYF.

The rearrangement links TRBV20-1 to TRBJ2-5; the match to TRBD2 covers 9 bases. The CDR3 is made up of 15 amino acids. Trimming took 4 bases from V and 6 from J; bases not matched to a gene: 12. From germline, CDR1 is DFQATT and CDR2 SNEGSKA (reference sequence). The CDR3 coding sequence is TGCAGTGCTATTAGCGGGAGAGGGGGGTCTAAGACCCAGTACTTC. Its protein is CSAISGRGGSKTQYF.

This clonotype was detected only once. Here the CDR3 reads CASSLRPYQETQYF. The CDR3 DNA is TGTGCCAGCAGCCTCCGACCTTACCAAGAGACCCAGTACTTC. The chain uses TRBV3-1 and TRBJ2-5; no definite D call. Germline V lookup: CDR1 LGHDT, CDR2 YNNKEL (reference sequence). The CDR3 covers 14 residues. V gave up 4 bases and J gave up 0 bases, with 9 bases separating them.

This clonotype was counted a few times. The genes are TRBV6-2 or TRBV6-3 and TRBJ1-5; the match to TRBD1 covers 7 bases. The CDR3 has 16 residues. Germline V lookup: CDR1 MNHEY, CDR2 SVGEGT. The V gene end was trimmed by 6 bases and the J gene end by 4 bases; junction bases not matched to a gene: 12. The CDR3 DNA reads TGTGCCAGCAGCTACGTGTTCGGACAGGATAATCAGCCCCAGCATTTT. Its translation is CASSYVFGQDNQPQHF.

This clonotype was counted between two and nine times. The chain recombines TRBV3-1 with TRBJ1-1; D gene ambiguous. The CDR3 is 14 amino acids. Trimming shortened V by 6 bases and J by 3 bases, and 14 bases separated the two germline ends. Germline V gives CDR1 LGHDT, CDR2 YNNKEL (reference sequence). The CDR3 DNA reads as TGTGCCAGCAGGTCGGCAGTCAGCTACACTGAAGCTTTCTTT. Encoded protein: CASRSAVSYTEAFF.

The genes are TRBV7-9 and TRBJ2-2; D not resolved. CDR3 size: 14 residues. The V gene lost 2 bases and the J gene lost 2 bases, with 6 bases spanning the gap. Germline V gene data show CDR1 as SEHNR and CDR2 as FQNEAQ (reference sequence). The CDR3 DNA is TGTGCCAGCAGCTTATCTAAAAACACCGGGGAGCTGTTTTTT. Encoded protein: CASSLSKNTGELFF.

In this sample, this clonotype turned up a few times. The chain has TRBV5-1 and TRBJ2-3; tentative D call: TRBD2 (5 bases). The V end was cut by 0 bases, the J end by 3 bases, with 11 bases between. This CDR3 is 15 amino acids long. Germline V gene sequence: CDR1 SGHRS, CDR2 YFSETQ. CDR3 in amino acids: CASSLGGRRTDTQYF. CDR3 in DNA: TGCGCCAGCAGCTTGGGAGGGAGAAGGACAGATACGCAGTATTTT.

The chain is built from TRBV29-1 and TRBJ2-3, with TRBD2 matching 13 bases. The junction had 13 bases not matched to a gene; V was cut back by 5 bases and J by 2 bases. This CDR3 region has 18 residues. The germline V gene has CDR1 SQVTM and CDR2 ANQGSEA. The CDR3 sequence: CSVLGLAGVGANTDTQYF. CDR3 nucleotides: TGCAGCGTTTTAGGACTAGCGGGAGTTGGGGCAAACACAGATACGCAGTATTTT.

The gene calls are TRBV5-1 and TRBJ1-4; 7 bases fit TRBD1. V shed 2 bases, J shed 8 bases, and the junction held 9 bases outside the gene matches. This CDR3 has 15 amino acids. The germline V gene encodes CDR1 SGHRS and CDR2 YFSETQ. CDR3 DNA sequence: TGCGCCAGCAGCTTAGGACGACAGGGACGGGAAAAACTGTTTTTT. Translated: CASSLGRQGREKLFF.

This chain connects TRBV5-5 to TRBJ2-7; 12 bases are shared with TRBD2. This CDR3 has 17 amino acids. Looked up from germline, CDR1 is SGHKS and CDR2 is YYEKEE (reference sequence). The trim removed 3 bases at V and 0 bases at J, leaving 7 bases unmatched. The CDR3 DNA is TGTGCCAGCAGCTCGGGACTAGCGGGCTTTAGCTCCTACGAGCAGTACTTC. Translated: CASSSGLAGFSSYEQYF.

The sample holds a few counts of this clonotype. The chain recombines TRBV9 with TRBJ1-1; no clear D. V was cut by 1 base and J by 7 bases, with 17 bases left in between. Germline V gene data show CDR1 as SGDLS and CDR2 as YYNGEE. This CDR3 is 15 amino acids long. This CDR3 reads CASSVTPAHAGEAFF. CDR3 DNA: TGTGCCAGCAGCGTAACGCCTGCCCACGCAGGTGAAGCTTTCTTT.

This clonotype was recorded a few times. V gene TRBV18 combines with J gene TRBJ2-3, with 7 bases lining up with TRBD1. Germline CDR1 is KGHSH and CDR2 is LQKENI. Unmatched junction bases numbered 9, after V lost 6 bases and J lost 3 bases. This CDR3 region has 15 residues. Here the CDR3 DNA reads TGTGCCAGCTCGCGCAACAGGGGTGAAACAGATACGCAGTATTTT. It codes for CASSRNRGETDTQYF.